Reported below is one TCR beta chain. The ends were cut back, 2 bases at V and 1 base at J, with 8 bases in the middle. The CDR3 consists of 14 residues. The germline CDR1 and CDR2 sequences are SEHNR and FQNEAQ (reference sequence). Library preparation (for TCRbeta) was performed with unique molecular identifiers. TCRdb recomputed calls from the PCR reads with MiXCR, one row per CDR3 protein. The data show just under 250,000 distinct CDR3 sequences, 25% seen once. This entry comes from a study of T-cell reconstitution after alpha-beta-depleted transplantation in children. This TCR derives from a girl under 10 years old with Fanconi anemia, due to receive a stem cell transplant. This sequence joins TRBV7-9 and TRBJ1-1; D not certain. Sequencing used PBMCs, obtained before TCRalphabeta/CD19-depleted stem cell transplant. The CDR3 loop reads CASSLIGSNTEAFF. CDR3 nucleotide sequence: TGTGCCAGCAGCTTAATTGGCTCGAACACTGAAGCTTTCTTT.